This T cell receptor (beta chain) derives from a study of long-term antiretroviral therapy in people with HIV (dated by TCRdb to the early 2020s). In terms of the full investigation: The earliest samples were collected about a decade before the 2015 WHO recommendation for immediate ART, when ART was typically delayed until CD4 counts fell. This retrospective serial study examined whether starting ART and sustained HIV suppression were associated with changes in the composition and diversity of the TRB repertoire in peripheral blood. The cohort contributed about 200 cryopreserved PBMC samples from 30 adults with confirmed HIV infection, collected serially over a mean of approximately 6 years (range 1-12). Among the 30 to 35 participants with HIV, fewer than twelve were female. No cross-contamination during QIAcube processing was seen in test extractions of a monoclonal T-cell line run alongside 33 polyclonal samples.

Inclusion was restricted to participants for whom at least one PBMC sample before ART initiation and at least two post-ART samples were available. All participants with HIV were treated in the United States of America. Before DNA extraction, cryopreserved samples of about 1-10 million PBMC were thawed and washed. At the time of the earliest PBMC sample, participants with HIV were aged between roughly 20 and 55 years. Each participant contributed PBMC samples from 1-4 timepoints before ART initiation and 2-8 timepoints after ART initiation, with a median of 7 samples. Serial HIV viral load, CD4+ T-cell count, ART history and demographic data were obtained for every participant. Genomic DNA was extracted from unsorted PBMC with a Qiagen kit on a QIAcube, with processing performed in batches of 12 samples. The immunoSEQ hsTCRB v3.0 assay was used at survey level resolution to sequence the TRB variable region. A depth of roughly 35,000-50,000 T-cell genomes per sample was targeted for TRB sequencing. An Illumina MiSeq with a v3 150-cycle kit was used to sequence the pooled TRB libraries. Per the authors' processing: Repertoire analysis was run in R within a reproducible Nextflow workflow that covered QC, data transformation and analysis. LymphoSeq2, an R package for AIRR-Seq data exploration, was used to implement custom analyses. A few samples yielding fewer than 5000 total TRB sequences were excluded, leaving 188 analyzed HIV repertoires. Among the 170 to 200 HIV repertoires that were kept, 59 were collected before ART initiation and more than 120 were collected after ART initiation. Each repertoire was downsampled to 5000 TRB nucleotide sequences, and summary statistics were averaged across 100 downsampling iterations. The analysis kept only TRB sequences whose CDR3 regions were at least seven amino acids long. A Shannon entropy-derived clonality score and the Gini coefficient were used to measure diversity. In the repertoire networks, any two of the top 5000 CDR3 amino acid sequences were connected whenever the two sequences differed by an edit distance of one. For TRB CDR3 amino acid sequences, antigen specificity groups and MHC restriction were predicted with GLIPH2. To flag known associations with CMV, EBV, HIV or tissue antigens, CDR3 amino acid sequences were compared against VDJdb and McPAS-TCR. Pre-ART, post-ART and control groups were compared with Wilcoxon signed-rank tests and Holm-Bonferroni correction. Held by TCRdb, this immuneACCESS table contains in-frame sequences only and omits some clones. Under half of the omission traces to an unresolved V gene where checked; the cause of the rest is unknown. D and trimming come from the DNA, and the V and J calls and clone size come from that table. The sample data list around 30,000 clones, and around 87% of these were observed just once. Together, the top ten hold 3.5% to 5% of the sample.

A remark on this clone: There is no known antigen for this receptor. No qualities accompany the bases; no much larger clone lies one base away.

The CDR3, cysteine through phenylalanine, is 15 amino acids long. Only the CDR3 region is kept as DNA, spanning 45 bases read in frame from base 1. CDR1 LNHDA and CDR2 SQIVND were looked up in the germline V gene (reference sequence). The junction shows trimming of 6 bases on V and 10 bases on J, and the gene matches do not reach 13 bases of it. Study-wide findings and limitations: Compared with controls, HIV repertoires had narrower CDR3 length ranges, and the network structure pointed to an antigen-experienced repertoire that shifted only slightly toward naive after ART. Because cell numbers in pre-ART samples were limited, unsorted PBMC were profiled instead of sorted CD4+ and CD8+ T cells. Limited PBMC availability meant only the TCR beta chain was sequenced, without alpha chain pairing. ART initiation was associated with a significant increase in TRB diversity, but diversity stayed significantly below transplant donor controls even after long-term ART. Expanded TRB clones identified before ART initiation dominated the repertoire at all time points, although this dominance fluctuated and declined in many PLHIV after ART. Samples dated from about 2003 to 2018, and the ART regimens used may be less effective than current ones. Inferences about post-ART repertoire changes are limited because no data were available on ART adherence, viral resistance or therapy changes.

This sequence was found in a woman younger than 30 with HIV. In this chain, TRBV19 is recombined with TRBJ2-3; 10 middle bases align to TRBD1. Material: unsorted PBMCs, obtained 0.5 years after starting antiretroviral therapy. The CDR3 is CASSRQGAEASAQYF. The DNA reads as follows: TGTGCCAGTAGCCGACAGGGGGCCGAAGCTAGCGCGCAGTATTTT.